A single T cell receptor beta chain is shown here with its context. TCRdb's table, derived via immunoSEQ multiplex PCR, lists solely in-frame clones and lacks some. This table holds 210,000 or so clones, over 75% found once. This CDR3 region has 15 residues. Per the germline V gene, CDR1 is MNHNS and CDR2 is SASEGT. Trimming took 0 bases from V and 6 from J, leaving 12 bases between them. The source of the sample is a study of blood T cell repertoires in COVID-19. Study context: COVID-19 samples from acute and convalescent phases originated in the United States, Italy and Spain.

This chain uses TRBV6-1 with TRBJ1-5; no clear D. Material: peripheral blood. This clonotype originated in a middle-aged man with acute or convalescent COVID-19. CDR3 nucleotide sequence: TGTGCCAGCAGTGAAGCATCCCCGGGTATTCAGCCCCAGCATTTT. This translates into CASSEASPGIQPQHF.